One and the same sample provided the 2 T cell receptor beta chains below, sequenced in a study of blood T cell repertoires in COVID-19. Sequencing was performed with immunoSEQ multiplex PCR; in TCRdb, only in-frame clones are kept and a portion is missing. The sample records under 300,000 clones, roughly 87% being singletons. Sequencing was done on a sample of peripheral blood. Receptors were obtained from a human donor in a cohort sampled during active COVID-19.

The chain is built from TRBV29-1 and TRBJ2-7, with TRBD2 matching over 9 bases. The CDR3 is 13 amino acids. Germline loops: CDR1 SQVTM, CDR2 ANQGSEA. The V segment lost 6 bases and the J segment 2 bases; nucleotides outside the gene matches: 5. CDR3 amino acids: CSVSSGEAYEQYF. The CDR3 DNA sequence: TGCAGCGTATCTAGCGGGGAAGCCTACGAGCAGTACTTC.

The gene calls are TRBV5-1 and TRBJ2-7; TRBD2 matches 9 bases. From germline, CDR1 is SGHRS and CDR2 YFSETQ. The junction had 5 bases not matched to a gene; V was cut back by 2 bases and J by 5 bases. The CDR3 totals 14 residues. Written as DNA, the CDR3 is TGCGCCAGCAGCTTCGGCGGGAGGGTGGACGAGCAGTACTTC. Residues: CASSFGGRVDEQYF.